The clone carrying this T cell receptor (beta chain) was counted ten times or more. Its antigen remains unknown. These data originate in a study of spatial heterogeneity in lung cancer. Study results and limitations: Intratumoral expanded alpha and beta TCR counts were found to track tumor mutation counts.

A single record per CDR3 protein comes from TCRdb applying MiXCR to the 5' RACE reads. The table lists about 9,800 distinct CDR3 sequences, nearly 6.5% of them singletons, with around 10% in the top ten. Documented time point: sample taken at primary tumor resection. CDR1 and CDR2 (germline): SNHLY, FYNNEI. Losses at the gene ends were 6 bases for V and 9 bases for J; bases not matched to a gene: 6. The CDR3 has 13 amino acids. The genes are TRBV2 and TRBJ2-1; 9 nucleotides match TRBD2. The sequence was collected from a male donor with early-stage non-small cell lung cancer. The sample here was lung tumor tissue, taken at surgery. The CDR3 DNA sequence: TGTGCCAGCAGCCCTAGCGGGATGGGTGAGCAGTTCTTC. Its protein product is CASSPSGMGEQFF.